These 11 T cell receptor beta chains came from one sample sequenced in a study of glioma-infiltrating T cells. The iRepertoire nested amplicon-rescue multiplex PCR amplified TCR alpha and beta CDR3s from RNA. MiXCR, run by TCRdb on the multiplex PCR reads, gives a single entry per CDR3 protein. The sample lists around 99,000 distinct CDR3 sequences; less than 30% were seen once. Sequencing was done on a sample of glioma tissue, nonneoplastic brain tissue, or PBMCs (not recorded which). The receptors derive from a human donor with low-grade glioma or glioblastoma, undergoing nonglioma brain surgery, or in good health (not recorded which).

This clonotype was seen at least ten times. The chain is built from TRBV12-3 or TRBV12-4 and TRBJ1-2, with 7 bases aligning to TRBD1. The J segment lost 6 bases and the V segment lost 8 bases, leaving 12 bases of the junction unmatched. The CDR3 is 14 residues long. DNA for the CDR3: TGTGCCAGCCGACCGACAGGGAGAATAGATGGCTACACCTTC. This encodes CASRPTGRIDGYTF.

This clonotype came up many times. The rearrangement links TRBV6-1 to TRBJ1-6; no reliable D call. The CDR3 covers 15 residues. Germline V gene sequence: CDR1 MNHNS, CDR2 SASEGT. With 8 bases removed from V and 7 bases from J, the gap between germline ends came to 18 bases. This chain's CDR3 is CASARRMVMNSPLHF. In DNA form, the CDR3 reads TGTGCCAGCGCCCGGAGGATGGTTATGAATTCACCCCTCCACTTT.

As to this clonotype: A junction end diverges from the germline sequence, so it may reflect a read error. DNA for the CDR3: TGTGTCAGCAGCTTAGTCCGTAGCACAGATACGCAGTATTTT. Protein sequence: CVSSLVRSTDTQYF. V and J are TRBV13 and TRBJ2-3, with no clear D. Germline CDR1 is PRHDT and CDR2 is FYEKMQ (reference sequence). The CDR3 length is 14 residues.

In this sample, this clonotype turned up many times. This chain connects TRBV2 to TRBJ1-5; no clear D. This CDR3 spans 15 amino acids. CDR1 is SNHLY and CDR2 is FYNNEI in the germline V gene. Trimming removed 1 base from V and 2 bases from J, with 9 bases in between. CDR3 nucleotide sequence: TGTGCCAGCAGTGAAGTTTTTCCTGGCAATCAGCCCCAGCATTTT. Its protein product is CASSEVFPGNQPQHF.

Concerning this clonotype itself: An end of the junction does not agree with germline; a read error may underlie this. V usage is TRBV6-1 and J usage is TRBJ2-1; weak D call: TRBD2 (6 bases). This CDR3 is 12 amino acids long. Germline CDR1 MNHNS, CDR2 SASEGT. CDR3 bases: TGTACCAGCAGCGCGGGACTTCCGGAGCAGTTCTTC. Its protein is CTSSAGLPEQFF.

A note on this clonotype: A read error may account for a junction end that differs from germline. This chain joins TRBV4-3 and TRBJ1-5; no clear D gene. Per the germline V gene, CDR1 is LGHNA and CDR2 is YSLEER. CDR3 length equals 12 residues. CDR3 sequence reads: CASSQGRGPQHF. The CDR3 DNA follows: TGCGCCAGCAGTCAAGGGCGAGGGCCCCAGCATTTT.

At least ten counts were recorded for this clonotype. The V and J genes are TRBV4-3 and TRBJ2-7; D is unresolved. V lost 4 bases, J lost 3 bases, and 10 bases lay in between. Germline CDR1 LGHNA, CDR2 YSLEER. This CDR3 has 13 amino acids. CDR3 residues: CASSLLKGYEQYF. The CDR3 coding sequence is TGCGCCAGCAGCCTCCTGAAAGGCTACGAGCAGTACTTC.

The count of this clonotype is one. V and J are TRBV7-2 and TRBJ2-3; tentative D call: TRBD2 (7 bases). The CDR3 runs 13 residues. The V end lost 6 bases, the J end lost 7 bases, and 14 bases lay between the germline ends. The V gene's germline CDR1 is SGHTA and CDR2 FQGNSA. Here the CDR3 reads CASRGAGANTQYF. The CDR3 DNA sequence: TGTGCCAGCAGGGGGGCGGGGGCCAATACGCAGTATTTT.

In this sample, this clonotype turned up many times. The chain combines TRBV20-1 with TRBJ1-1, with D hard to call. This CDR3 spans 13 amino acids. Germline values: CDR1 DFQATT, CDR2 SNEGSKA (reference sequence). V was cut by 4 bases and J by 1 base, with 10 bases left in between. The CDR3, as DNA: TGCAGTGCTAAAGCTCCGGGGAACACTGAAGCTTTCTTT. Protein sequence: CSAKAPGNTEAFF.

This clonotype showed up just once. V usage is TRBV28 and J usage is TRBJ1-5; D unclear. This CDR3 contains 15 residues. The germline V and J ends were trimmed by 10 bases and 3 bases, with 19 bases remaining between them. The germline V gene encodes CDR1 MDHEN and CDR2 SYDVKM. In DNA form, the CDR3 reads TGTGCCATCTACCGGACTGGCGGATTCAATCAGCCCCAGCATTTT. Translation: CAIYRTGGFNQPQHF.

V gene TRBV14 combines with J gene TRBJ1-1; D is ambiguous. The V gene lost 6 bases and the J gene lost 0 bases, with 8 bases spanning the gap. Germline V lookup: CDR1 SGHDN, CDR2 FVKESK. This CDR3 comprises 13 residues. The CDR3 sequence is CASRSLMNTEAFF. The CDR3 DNA follows: TGTGCCAGCAGAAGCCTCATGAACACTGAAGCTTTCTTT.